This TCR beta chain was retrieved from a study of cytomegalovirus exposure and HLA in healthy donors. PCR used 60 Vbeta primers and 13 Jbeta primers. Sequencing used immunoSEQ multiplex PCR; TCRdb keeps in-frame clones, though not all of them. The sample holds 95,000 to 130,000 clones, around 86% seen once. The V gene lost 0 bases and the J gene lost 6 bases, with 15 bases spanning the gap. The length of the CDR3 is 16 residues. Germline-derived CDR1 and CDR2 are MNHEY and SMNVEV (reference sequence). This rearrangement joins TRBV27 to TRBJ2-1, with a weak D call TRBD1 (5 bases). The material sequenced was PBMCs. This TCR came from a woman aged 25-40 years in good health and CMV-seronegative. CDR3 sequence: CASSLSQGPLPNEQFF. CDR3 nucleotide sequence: TGTGCCAGCAGTTTATCTCAGGGTCCTCTCCCCAATGAGCAGTTCTTC.